The 18 T cell receptor beta chains below all came from one sample that was sequenced in a study of OX40 agonist ivuxolimab in advanced cancers. Measured with immunoSEQ multiplex PCR; TCRdb has only the in-frame clones, and not every one. The sample has 65,000 to 70,000 clones, 82% seen once. This specimen was CD4+ or CD8+ T cells sorted from blood, taken in a trial of the OX40 agonist ivuxolimab. These receptor sequences come from an adult with an advanced solid tumor such as melanoma, head and neck, liver or kidney cancer.

The chain recombines TRBV30 with TRBJ2-3; 13 bases are shared with TRBD2. This CDR3 contains 17 residues. V dropped 5 bases and J dropped 5; count of bases not matched to a gene: 13. Looked up from germline, CDR1 is GTSNPN and CDR2 is SVGIG (reference sequence). CDR3 loop: CAWGTSGRARGRDTQYF. The CDR3 DNA follows: TGTGCCTGGGGCACTAGCGGGAGGGCCAGAGGGCGAGATACGCAGTATTTT. Supplemented by reference TRBV30 and TRBJ2-3, the full variable domain reads SQTIHQWPATLVQPVGSPLSLECTVEGTSNPNLYWYRQAAGRGLQLLFYSVGIGQISSEVPQNLSASRPQDRQFILSSKKLLLSDSGFYLCAWGTSGRARGRDTQYFGPGTRLTVL.

This chain connects TRBV6-5 to TRBJ1-1, with TRBD1 as a possible D gene (5 bases). CDR1 and CDR2 (germline): MNHEY, SVGAGI. Trimming removed 7 bases from V and 4 bases from J, with 16 bases in between. This CDR3 is 14 amino acids long. As DNA, the CDR3 is TGTGCCAGCAAACCGGCCCGGGGCGTCACTGAAGCTTTCTTT. Protein sequence: CASKPARGVTEAFF.

The rearrangement joins TRBV28 to TRBJ2-3; TRBD2 aligns across 10 bases. Germline lookup yields CDR1 MDHEN and CDR2 SYDVKM. Germline trimming cut 4 bases from V and 1 base from J; bases unmatched to any gene: 2. This CDR3 region has 15 residues. CDR3 sequence: CASSSGTSGTDTQYF. The CDR3 DNA reads as TGTGCCAGCAGTTCTGGGACTAGCGGCACAGATACGCAGTATTTT. Looking up the rest from reference TRBV28 and TRBJ2-3 gives the full variable domain: DVKVTQSSRYLVKRTGEKVFLECVQDMDHENMFWYRQDPGLGLRLIYFSYDVKMKEKGDIPEGYSVSREKKERFSLILESASTNQTSMYLCASSSGTSGTDTQYFGPGTRLTVL.

This sequence joins TRBV5-1 and TRBJ1-1; no firm D call. This CDR3 is built from 15 residues. Germline CDR1 is SGHRS and CDR2 is YFSETQ. Trimming pared 3 bases from V and 1 base from J, leaving 13 bases between. The CDR3 DNA follows: TGCGCCAGCAGCTCGAACAGCGGGGAGAACACTGAAGCTTTCTTT. Translated: CASSSNSGENTEAFF.

The chain has TRBV5-1 and TRBJ2-4; 7 bases match TRBD1. This CDR3 comprises 17 residues. Per the germline V gene, CDR1 is SGHRS and CDR2 is YFSETQ. V was pared by 3 bases and J by 1 base, with 10 bases of the junction left unmatched. DNA of the CDR3: TGCGCCAGCAGCTACCCGACCGGGACAGCTGCCAAAAACATTCAGTACTTC. It codes for CASSYPTGTAAKNIQYF.

The rearrangement uses TRBV28 and TRBJ2-1; D tentatively reads TRBD1 or TRBD2 (5 bases each). The germline V gene encodes CDR1 MDHEN and CDR2 SYDVKM. V shed 3 bases and J shed 7 bases, with 16 bases lying between them. The CDR3 is made up of 15 amino acids. The CDR3 loop is CASSFLGTRENEQFF. The CDR3 coding sequence is TGTGCCAGCAGTTTCTTGGGGACCAGGGAGAATGAGCAGTTCTTC.

The rearrangement links TRBV15 to TRBJ1-2; 8 bases fit TRBD1. This CDR3 has 15 residues. V shed 3 bases, J shed 3 bases, and the junction held 6 bases outside the gene matches. CDR1 is LNHNV and CDR2 is YYDKDF in the germline V gene (reference sequence). CDR3 in amino acids: CATSRLTGADYGYTF. Written as DNA, the CDR3 is TGTGCCACCAGCAGGCTGACAGGGGCGGACTATGGCTACACCTTC.

The rearrangement uses TRBV10-3 and TRBJ1-1, with 10 positions matching TRBD1. CDR1 and CDR2 from the germline V gene are ENHRY and SYGVKD. The CDR3 covers 15 residues. The V and J ends lost 6 bases and 0 bases, in that order; junction bases with no gene match: 4. Here the CDR3 reads CAIRRTGGLNTEAFF. The CDR3 nucleotides read TGTGCCATCAGGAGGACAGGGGGTCTGAACACTGAAGCTTTCTTT.

The chain employs TRBV5-4 and TRBJ2-1, with 9 bases fitting TRBD1. The V segment lost 3 bases and the J segment 6 bases; nucleotides outside the gene matches: 4. The CDR3 length is 14 residues. Germline assignment: CDR1 SGHNT and CDR2 YYREEE (reference sequence). The CDR3 reads CASSSGTGLNEQFF. In DNA, the CDR3 is TGTGCCAGCAGCTCCGGGACAGGGCTCAATGAGCAGTTCTTC.

This clone showed up just a few times. The rearrangement uses TRBV9 and TRBJ1-6; D remains ambiguous. The CDR3 length is 12 residues. Between the trimmed V and J ends, which lost 3 bases and 9 bases, there was a span of 7 bases. Germline CDR1 is SGDLS and CDR2 is YYNGEE. This CDR3 is CASSGGRSPLHF. Here the CDR3 DNA reads TGTGCCAGCAGCGGTGGTCGTTCACCCCTCCACTTT.

The chain recombines TRBV9 with TRBJ2-2; tentative D call: TRBD1 (6 bases). Germline CDR1 reads SGDLS; CDR2 reads YYNGEE. V was shortened by 1 base and J by 5 bases, with 9 bases between the two germline ends. This CDR3 contains 14 residues. This chain's CDR3 is CASSVIGGTGELFF. In DNA form, the CDR3 reads TGTGCCAGCAGCGTAATAGGGGGAACCGGGGAGCTGTTTTTT.

This clone was seen a few times. This same CDR3 is encoded by further DNA sequences in the sample. The chain employs TRBV7-9 and TRBJ1-2; D gene uncertain. Looked up from germline, CDR1 is SEHNR and CDR2 is FQNEAQ (reference sequence). The CDR3 is 13 residues long. V was shortened by 1 base and J by 6 bases, with 9 bases between the two germline ends. Here the CDR3 reads CASSLEGIDGYTF. The CDR3 DNA sequence: TGTGCCAGCAGCTTAGAGGGCATTGATGGCTACACCTTC.

This clone came up a few times. The CDR3 protein is CASSPGGQPQHF. CDR3 nucleotide sequence: TGTGCCAGCAGTCCAGGGGGTCAGCCCCAGCATTTT. V gene TRBV28 combines with J gene TRBJ1-5; the match to TRBD1 covers 7 bases. Germline CDR1 MDHEN, CDR2 SYDVKM. This CDR3 has 12 residues. V lost 5 bases and J lost 6; bases outside the gene matches: 1. Full variable domain (outside the CDR3, taken from reference TRBV28 and TRBJ1-5): DVKVTQSSRYLVKRTGEKVFLECVQDMDHENMFWYRQDPGLGLRLIYFSYDVKMKEKGDIPEGYSVSREKKERFSLILESASTNQTSMYLCASSPGGQPQHFGDGTRLSIL.

The chain links TRBV5-1 to TRBJ2-5, with D possibly being TRBD1 or TRBD2 (5 bases each). The ends were cut back, 4 bases at V and 5 bases at J, with 21 bases in the middle. CDR3 size: 16 residues. In germline, CDR1 is SGHRS, CDR2 YFSETQ. Written as DNA, the CDR3 is TGCGCCAGCAGCGGTGCAGGGACGGCTATCCAGGAGACCCAGTACTTC. The encoded protein is CASSGAGTAIQETQYF.

Details on this clone: Other DNA sequences from this sample encode an identical CDR3 as well. The chain carries TRBV29-1 and TRBJ2-5, with D perhaps matching TRBD2 (6 bases). The length of the CDR3 is 12 residues. The germline V gene has CDR1 SQVTM and CDR2 ANQGSEA. Trimming shortened V by 5 bases and J by 5 bases, and 12 bases separated the two germline ends. DNA for the CDR3: TGCAGCGTTAGGAGGGCGGAGGAGACCCAGTACTTC. Its protein is CSVRRAEETQYF.

The V call is TRBV29-1, the J call TRBJ2-3, with 8 bases lining up with TRBD1. Germline V gene lookup returns CDR1 SQVTM and CDR2 ANQGSEA. The junction had 7 bases not matched to a gene; V was cut back by 7 bases and J by 1 base. The CDR3 runs 14 residues. CDR3 in DNA: TGCAGCGCACACCGACAGGGGCGCACAGATACGCAGTATTTT. It specifies CSAHRQGRTDTQYF.

The chain combines TRBV27 with TRBJ1-3; TRBD1 might be the D (6 bases). Germline V gene sequence: CDR1 MNHEY, CDR2 SMNVEV (reference sequence). The CDR3 totals 15 residues. Trimming shortened V by 2 bases and J by 2 bases, and 10 bases separated the two germline ends. Here the CDR3 reads CASSLTGRPGNTIYF. The CDR3 nucleotides read TGTGCCAGCAGTTTAACAGGGAGACCTGGAAACACCATATATTTT.

This clone was detected once. The J gene is TRBJ1-2, the V gene TRBV7-2; 12 nucleotides align to TRBD1. This CDR3 has 16 amino acids. V lost 4 bases to trimming and J lost 8 bases; unmatched junction nucleotides: 11. Germline CDR1 reads SGHTA; CDR2 reads FQGNSA. CDR3 DNA: TGTGCCAGCAGCTCCCCAGCGGGACAGGGGGCGAAGGGCTACACCTTC. This translates into CASSSPAGQGAKGYTF.